The sequence of this TCR beta chain was determined in a study of cytomegalovirus exposure and HLA in healthy donors. Study-level information: Unique TCR beta sequences numbering around 110 million came from about 180 million T cells in an earlier analysis. The study, taken as a whole, reports: About 87% or about 30% of the time was how often most TCR beta V segments were productive, according to an earlier analysis. 87-base-pair reads could not separate some V segments, including TRBV6-2 and TRBV6-3. Later analysis identified a missense DCLRE1C variant that was linked to TCR beta V- and J-gene trimming.

This PCR relied on a set of 60 Vbeta primers and 13 Jbeta primers. The protocol was immunoSEQ multiplex PCR, while the TCRdb copy is restricted to in-frame clones and leaves out a portion. The sample shows under 250,000 clones, approximately 81% of them seen only once. As concerns this clone: Its matching antigen is unknown.

Germline V CDR1 and CDR2: SGHRS, YFSETQ. V dropped 4 bases and J dropped 4 bases, with 21 bases sitting between them. This CDR3 is built from 17 residues. This rearrangement joins TRBV5-1 to TRBJ1-3; D gene uncertain. The TCR was taken from a woman aged 60-70 years in good health and CMV-seropositive. Material for sequencing was PBMCs. CDR3 DNA sequence: TGCGCCAGCAGCGATCCCGGTGTGGCGCGGCCCGGAAACACCATATATTTT. It translates to CASSDPGVARPGNTIYF.